Presented here are 30 T cell receptor beta chains from one specimen sequenced in a study of T cell responses to AZD1222 COVID-19 vaccine. Measured with immunoSEQ multiplex PCR; TCRdb has only the in-frame clones, and not every one. The repertoire includes 65,000 to 85,000 clones, 70% to 90% of them detected once, and about 10% sits in the top ten. The sequences come from peripheral blood, collected 28 days after the second AZD1222 dose. These receptor sequences come from an adult who received the AZD1222 COVID-19 vaccine.

The rearrangement joins TRBV5-6 to TRBJ1-6; 11 bases fit TRBD1. V shed 4 bases and J 9 bases; nucleotides not matched to a gene: 3. Germline CDR1 is SGHDT and CDR2 is YYEEEE. The CDR3 extends over 14 amino acids. The CDR3 here is CASSTGTGGSPLHF. DNA for the CDR3: TGTGCCAGCAGCACCGGGACAGGGGGTTCACCCCTCCACTTT.

This clone was observed a single time. V usage is TRBV10-3 and J usage is TRBJ2-5; D is perhaps TRBD1 or TRBD2 (5 bases each). V was shortened by 6 bases and J by 5 bases, with 13 bases between the two germline ends. The CDR3 covers 13 residues. Germline V gives CDR1 ENHRY, CDR2 SYGVKD. CDR3 sequence (DNA): TGTGCCATCAGCAGAACAGGAGGCGAGACCCAGTACTTC. Translation gives CAISRTGGETQYF.

J is TRBJ1-6 and V is TRBV7-2; a weak D match, TRBD1 (6 bases). The CDR3 has 19 residues. Germline V gene sequence: CDR1 SGHTA, CDR2 FQGNSA. With 5 bases removed from V and 10 bases from J, the gap between germline ends came to 30 bases. The CDR3 is CASSLRGDIQGDPQSPLHF. In DNA form, the CDR3 reads TGTGCCAGCAGCCTCCGGGGGGACATCCAAGGGGACCCTCAATCACCCCTCCACTTT.

The chain has TRBV15 and TRBJ2-4; D is perhaps TRBD2 (5 bases). From germline, CDR1 is LNHNV and CDR2 YYDKDF (reference sequence). The CDR3 is 15 residues long. V was pared by 0 bases and J by 5 bases, with 11 bases between. The CDR3 loop reads CATSRDGGIQNIQYF. The CDR3 bases are TGTGCCACCAGCAGAGATGGAGGAATCCAAAACATTCAGTACTTC.

This clone was recorded a few times. DNA of the CDR3: TGTGCCAGCAGCGCGGGGGGACAGTTAACCTACGAGCAGTACTTC. It yields the protein CASSAGGQLTYEQYF. The chain links TRBV9 to TRBJ2-7; D might be TRBD1 or TRBD2, each matching 7 bases. The V gene lost 3 bases and the J gene lost 2 bases, with 15 bases spanning the gap. The CDR3 runs 15 residues. CDR1 is SGDLS, CDR2 YYNGEE, per germline.

Here the CDR3 reads CATADGSYNEQFF. The CDR3 nucleotides read TGTGCCACCGCCGACGGCTCCTACAATGAGCAGTTCTTC. V is TRBV5-4 and J is TRBJ2-1; D remains ambiguous. Per the germline V gene, CDR1 is SGHNT and CDR2 is YYREEE (reference sequence). V was cut by 9 bases and J by 0 bases, with 10 bases left in between. The CDR3 loop spans 13 amino acids.

CDR3 amino acids: CASSPPGLAHDTQYF. In DNA form, the CDR3 reads TGTGCCAGCAGCCCCCCGGGACTAGCACATGATACGCAGTATTTT. V usage is TRBV9 and J usage is TRBJ2-3, with TRBD2 matching over 9 bases. Germline values: CDR1 SGDLS, CDR2 YYNGEE. The CDR3 sequence is 15 residues long. J gave up 6 bases and V 4 bases, and 9 bases lay outside the gene matches. Combining the CDR3 with reference TRBV9 and TRBJ2-3 gives the whole variable domain DSGVTQTPKHLITATGQRVTLRCSPRSGDLSVYWYQQSLDQGLQFLIQYYNGEERAKGNILERFSAQQFPDLHSELNLSSLELGDSALYFCASSPPGLAHDTQYFGPGTRLTVL.

This sequence joins TRBV10-3 and TRBJ2-5, with 7 positions matching TRBD1. The CDR3 covers 12 residues. V trimming: 3 bases; J trimming: 5 bases; junction bases outside the gene matches: 0. Looked up from germline, CDR1 is ENHRY and CDR2 is SYGVKD. CDR3 protein: CAISDRGETQYF. DNA for the CDR3: TGTGCCATCAGTGACAGGGGGGAGACCCAGTACTTC.

This sequence joins TRBV6-2 or TRBV6-3 and TRBJ2-3, with 10 bases lining up with TRBD2. Per germline, CDR1 MNHEY and CDR2 SVGEGT. Unmatched junction bases numbered 6, after V lost 2 bases and J lost 4 bases. The CDR3 extends over 16 amino acids. The CDR3 loop is CASSYPSGGVSDTQYF. The DNA of the CDR3 is TGTGCCAGCAGTTACCCCAGCGGGGGGGTATCAGATACGCAGTATTTT.

This clone was detected only a few times. The V and J genes are TRBV7-2 and TRBJ2-2, with 9 bases matching TRBD2. J lost 8 bases, V lost 5 bases, and 3 bases had no gene match. The CDR3 has 13 residues. Germline CDR1 and CDR2: SGHTA and FQGNSA. In nucleotides, the CDR3 is TGTGCCAGCAGCGGACTAGCGAGTGGGGAGCTGTTTTTT. This translates into CASSGLASGELFF.

The chain employs TRBV6-2 or TRBV6-3 and TRBJ2-3; TRBD2 aligns across 7 bases. J was trimmed by 5 bases and V by 4 bases; bases with no gene match: 3. CDR1 is MNHEY and CDR2 is SVGEGT in the germline V gene. The CDR3 is 13 amino acids. This CDR3 reads CASSWTRGDTQYF. As DNA, the CDR3 is TGTGCCAGCAGTTGGACTAGAGGAGATACGCAGTATTTT.

V is TRBV19 and J is TRBJ2-2; possible D gene TRBD1, 6 bases. Trimming removed 3 bases from V and 1 base from J, with 15 bases in between. CDR3 length equals 17 residues. Per germline, CDR1 LNHDA and CDR2 SQIVND (reference sequence). The CDR3 protein is CASSMEAGAENTGELFF. For the CDR3, the DNA is TGTGCCAGTAGTATGGAGGCAGGGGCGGAGAACACCGGGGAGCTGTTTTTT.

V and J are TRBV27 and TRBJ2-1; D may correspond to TRBD1 or TRBD2 (5 bases each). The V end lost 3 bases, the J end lost 5 bases, and 14 bases lay between the germline ends. The germline V gene has CDR1 MNHEY and CDR2 SMNVEV (reference sequence). The CDR3 consists of 15 residues. The CDR3 region has the DNA TGTGCCAGCAGTTTTTTCGGGACGCTAAACAATGAGCAGTTCTTC. This codes for CASSFFGTLNNEQFF.

This rearrangement joins TRBV10-3 to TRBJ2-5; maybe TRBD2 (6 bases). The CDR3 contains 16 residues. Germline-derived CDR1 and CDR2 are ENHRY and SYGVKD. V lost 0 bases and J 2 bases, leaving 13 bases between the germline ends. The CDR3 here is CAISESTSAGQETQYF. For the CDR3, the DNA is TGTGCCATCAGTGAGTCGACCTCGGCGGGACAAGAGACCCAGTACTTC.

This clone has only one observation. The chain carries TRBV11-2 and TRBJ2-3, with TRBD2 matching 12 bases. The CDR3 sequence is 16 residues long. J lost 0 bases, V lost 5 bases, and 3 bases had no gene match. The germline CDR1 and CDR2 sequences are SGHAT and FQNNGV. Written as DNA, the CDR3 is TGTGCCAGCAGCGGCGGGACTAGCGGGAGCACAGATACGCAGTATTTT. Protein sequence: CASSGGTSGSTDTQYF. Variable domain in full (rest from reference TRBV11-2 and TRBJ2-3): EAGVAQSPRYKIIEKRQSVAFWCNPISGHATLYWYQQILGQGPKLLIQFQNNGVVDDSQLPKDRFSAERLKGVDSTLKIQPAKLEDSAVYLCASSGGTSGSTDTQYFGPGTRLTVL.

This clone came up once. The V call is TRBV18, the J call TRBJ1-3; D is uncertain. Trimming cost V 3 bases and J 4 bases, with 13 bases left between them. There are 15 residues in the CDR3. From germline, CDR1 is KGHSH and CDR2 LQKENI. The CDR3 sequence is CASSPRSEVGNTIYF. DNA of the CDR3: TGTGCCAGCTCACCGAGGTCGGAAGTCGGAAACACCATATATTTT. Full variable domain (remainder filled in from reference TRBV18 and TRBJ1-3): NAGVMQNPRHLVRRRGQEARLRCSPMKGHSHVYWYRQLPEEGLKFMVYLQKENIIDESGMPKERFSAEFPKEGPSILRIQQVVRGDSAAYFCASSPRSEVGNTIYFGEGSWLTVV.

The rearrangement joins TRBV12-3 or TRBV12-4 to TRBJ1-5; the D is unclear. This CDR3 spans 13 amino acids. Trimming took off 5 bases at V and 5 bases at J, with 10 bases between the two ends. The CDR3 DNA follows: TGTGCCAGCAGTACCTTAATCGATCAGCCCCAGCATTTT. Its translation: CASSTLIDQPQHF.

V usage is TRBV29-1 and J usage is TRBJ1-3, with D hard to call. This CDR3 contains 12 residues. V dropped 3 bases and J dropped 0 bases, with 3 bases sitting between them. The germline V gene encodes CDR1 SQVTM and CDR2 ANQGSEA. The DNA of the CDR3 is TGCAGCGTTGAGAGCTCTGGAAACACCATATATTTT. Translating gives CSVESSGNTIYF.

CDR3: CASSLVGPPNSPLHF. Here the CDR3 DNA reads TGTGCCAGCAGCTTAGTAGGGCCCCCTAATTCACCCCTCCACTTT. This rearrangement joins TRBV7-2 to TRBJ1-6; D uncertain. Looked up from germline, CDR1 is SGHTA and CDR2 is FQGNSA. Trimming removed 1 base from V and 6 bases from J, with 10 bases in between. The CDR3 is 15 amino acids.

This chain connects TRBV7-8 to TRBJ2-3; D might be TRBD2 (6 bases). Germline V CDR1 and CDR2: SGHVS, FQNEAQ. The V and J ends lost 3 bases and 2 bases respectively, with 18 bases between them. CDR3 length: 17 amino acids. The CDR3 loop reads CASSFGGGRTFTDTQYF. The CDR3, as DNA: TGTGCCAGCAGCTTCGGGGGAGGACGGACTTTCACAGATACGCAGTATTTT.

The chain employs TRBV24-1 and TRBJ2-6; the D gene could be TRBD1 or TRBD2 (5 bases each). This CDR3 is built from 18 residues. In germline, CDR1 is KGHDR, CDR2 SFDVKD. V was shortened by 0 bases and J by 0 bases, with 11 bases between the two germline ends. CDR3 in amino acids: CATSDLQGDLSGANVLTF. CDR3 bases: TGTGCCACCAGTGATTTGCAGGGAGACCTCTCTGGGGCCAACGTCCTGACTTTC.

The chain employs TRBV3-1 (or the pseudogene TRBV3-2) and TRBJ1-6; D uncertain. V was cut by 0 bases and J by 8 bases, with 17 bases left in between. The CDR3 consists of 17 residues. The germline V gene has CDR1 LGHDT and CDR2 YNNKEL (reference sequence). The CDR3 coding sequence is TGTGCCAGCAGCCAAGATATAAAGCCGGGTAGGGATTCACCCCTCCACTTT. Translating it yields CASSQDIKPGRDSPLHF.

This chain links TRBV6-6 with TRBJ1-1; D is unclear. V lost 0 bases, J lost 7 bases, and 9 bases lay in between. The CDR3 length is 13 residues. Germline V gene data show CDR1 as MNHNY and CDR2 as SVGAGI (reference sequence). The CDR3 DNA follows: TGTGCCAGCAGTTACTCTTTGGCCGTTGAAGCTTTCTTT. Encoded protein: CASSYSLAVEAFF.

The chain carries TRBV10-2 and TRBJ2-3; perhaps D is TRBD1 or TRBD2 (5 bases each). The V end lost 2 bases, the J end lost 1 base, and 16 bases lay between the germline ends. The CDR3 is 17 amino acids. CDR1 WSHSY and CDR2 SAAADI come from the germline V gene. This CDR3 reads CASSEGWGPRRTDTQYF. CDR3 nucleotides: TGCGCCAGCAGTGAGGGTTGGGGACCCCGCCGCACAGATACGCAGTATTTT.

This clone was picked up one time. DNA of the CDR3: TGTGCCAGCAGTGATAGCGGGGGGCGCCAAGAGACCCAGTACTTC. Protein sequence: CASSDSGGRQETQYF. The chain recombines TRBV2 with TRBJ2-5, with 10 nucleotides matching TRBD2. CDR1 and CDR2 from the germline V gene are SNHLY and FYNNEI. The length of the CDR3 is 15 residues. Germline trimming cut 3 bases from V and 1 base from J; bases unmatched to any gene: 2.

This chain links TRBV6-5 with TRBJ1-4, with 7 positions matching TRBD1. Germline assignment: CDR1 MNHEY and CDR2 SVGAGI. V lost 0 bases to trimming and J lost 10 bases; unmatched junction nucleotides: 8. CDR3 length equals 15 residues. CDR3 bases: TGTGCCAGCAGTTACTCCTGGGACAGCGTCGGAAAACTGTTTTTT. It specifies CASSYSWDSVGKLFF.

The rearrangement links TRBV15 to TRBJ2-1; D is possibly TRBD1 or TRBD2 (5 bases each). Trimming cost V 5 bases and J 6 bases, with 14 bases left between them. Germline lookup yields CDR1 LNHNV and CDR2 YYDKDF (reference sequence). There are 14 residues in the CDR3. CDR3 protein: CATSRGPWANEQFF. CDR3 sequence (DNA): TGTGCCACCAGCCGGGGCCCGTGGGCCAATGAGCAGTTCTTC.

The gene calls are TRBV3-1 (or the pseudogene TRBV3-2) and TRBJ1-1, with 9 positions matching TRBD1. Per germline, CDR1 LGHDT and CDR2 YNNKEL (reference sequence). V gave up 4 bases and J gave up 5 bases; unmatched junction bases: 5. CDR3 size: 14 residues. The chain's CDR3 is CASSRDRGGTEAFF. CDR3 nucleotide sequence: TGTGCCAGCAGCCGTGACAGGGGGGGTACTGAAGCTTTCTTT.

This clone has a single count. The V gene is TRBV15, the J gene TRBJ2-3; 9 bases map to TRBD2. Germline CDR1 and CDR2: LNHNV and YYDKDF (reference sequence). This CDR3 has 18 residues. V shed 0 bases and J 6 bases; nucleotides not matched to a gene: 13. The CDR3 DNA is TGTGCCACCAGCAGAGATCCTCCCTTGGGCGGGGGGGCTGATACGCAGTATTTT. This sequence encodes CATSRDPPLGGGADTQYF.

The chain combines TRBV5-8 with TRBJ2-2; 7 bases agree with TRBD1. The J segment lost 3 bases and the V segment lost 2 bases, leaving 4 bases of the junction unmatched. Germline CDR1 reads SGHTS; CDR2 reads YDEGEE. The CDR3 spans 15 residues. The CDR3 sequence: CASSLRQGYTGELFF. For the CDR3, the DNA is TGTGCCAGCAGCTTAAGACAGGGTTACACCGGGGAGCTGTTTTTT.